These 10 T cell receptor beta chains originate from one sample sequenced in a study of preoperative IRX-2 immunotherapy in early breast cancer. Documented treatment: preoperative locoregional IRX-2 cytokine immunotherapy. Profiling relied on immunoSEQ multiplex PCR, and the TCRdb table lists in-frame clones only, not all of them. The data show approximately 98,000 clones, 86% seen once. Sequencing used tumor tissue, obtained after IRX-2 immunotherapy. The source of these receptors is a human donor with breast cancer.

This chain connects TRBV29-1 to TRBJ1-5, with D possibly TRBD1 on 5 matching bases. Trimming removed 4 bases at V and 3 bases at J, with 13 bases between. CDR1 is SQVTM and CDR2 is ANQGSEA in the germline V gene. This CDR3 region has 14 residues. The CDR3 DNA sequence: TGCAGCGTTGTTGTTGGGGGTCCCAATCAGCCCCAGCATTTT. Its translation: CSVVVGGPNQPQHF.

V is TRBV15 and J is TRBJ1-4; D is uncertain. The CDR3 has 16 amino acids. The V end was cut by 1 base, the J end by 0 bases, with 9 bases between. Germline loops: CDR1 LNHNV, CDR2 YYDKDF (reference sequence). The CDR3 DNA is TGTGCCACCAGCAGAGGGGGAGTCTCAACTAATGAAAAACTGTTTTTT. Protein product: CATSRGGVSTNEKLFF.

This rearrangement joins TRBV5-1 to TRBJ1-1; no clear D. Germline CDR1 reads SGHRS; CDR2 reads YFSETQ. CDR3 length equals 14 residues. V was trimmed by 1 base and J by 5 bases, leaving 12 bases between them. CDR3: CASSLYGFRTEAFF. The CDR3 region has the DNA TGCGCCAGCAGCTTGTACGGCTTTCGGACTGAAGCTTTCTTT.

The chain employs TRBV7-1 and TRBJ2-1; 8 bases match TRBD2. TRBV7-1 is an ORF, with its function uncertain. Germline trimming cut 5 bases from V and 4 bases from J; bases unmatched to any gene: 4. The CDR3 runs to 14 residues. CDR3 DNA sequence: TGTGCCAGCAGCCTCGGGACTAGGTACAATGAGCAGTTCTTC. Protein product: CASSLGTRYNEQFF.

About this clone: Sequence at one end of the junction differs from germline and may be a read error. The J gene is TRBJ2-7, the V gene TRBV6-8; D possibly corresponds to TRBD1 (6 bases). The CDR3 loop spans 14 amino acids. The V gene's germline CDR1 is MNHGY and CDR2 SAAAGT. CDR3 sequence reads: CTSSYLGGPYEQYF. CDR3 DNA sequence: TGTACCAGCAGTTACTTAGGGGGACCCTACGAGCAGTACTTC.

The V call is TRBV7-6, the J call TRBJ2-1; D remains unclear. The V end was cut by 3 bases, the J end by 1 base, with 16 bases between. The CDR3 covers 17 residues. From germline, CDR1 is SGHVS and CDR2 FNYEAQ. The CDR3: CASSFWVTSASYNEQFF. For the CDR3, the DNA is TGTGCCAGCAGCTTTTGGGTAACAAGTGCTTCCTACAATGAGCAGTTCTTC.

This chain connects TRBV6-4 to TRBJ2-5, with a weak D call TRBD2 (6 bases). V was shortened by 6 bases and J by 5 bases, with 19 bases between the two germline ends. The CDR3 runs 15 residues. Germline V gives CDR1 MRHNA, CDR2 SNTAGT. CDR3 sequence reads: CASSQAGGPQETQYF. The CDR3 coding sequence is TGTGCCAGCAGCCAAGCCGGAGGGCCGCAGGAGACCCAGTACTTC.

This clone was observed a single time. V and J are TRBV12-5 and TRBJ2-7; no firm D call. The CDR3 covers 11 residues. CDR1 and CDR2 (germline): LGHNT, FRNRAP. CDR3 bases: TGTGCCAGTCGGAACTCCTACGAGCAGTACTTC. Translation gives CASRNSYEQYF.

V usage is TRBV2 and J usage is TRBJ2-1; possibly TRBD2 for D (5 bases). V dropped 4 bases and J dropped 7 bases, with 8 bases sitting between them. This CDR3 contains 12 residues. CDR1 and CDR2 (germline): SNHLY, FYNNEI. As DNA, the CDR3 is TGTGCCAGCAGTGTAACGGGAAATGAGCAGTTCTTC. Translating it yields CASSVTGNEQFF.

The V gene is TRBV18, the J gene TRBJ1-3; 8 nucleotides align to TRBD1. Germline V gene sequence: CDR1 KGHSH, CDR2 LQKENI. The CDR3 is made up of 16 amino acids. V shed 3 bases, J shed 0 bases, and the junction held 4 bases outside the gene matches. In nucleotides, the CDR3 is TGTGCCAGCTCACCTGGGACAGGTGTCTCTGGAAACACCATATATTTT. The encoded protein is CASSPGTGVSGNTIYF.